This T cell receptor (beta chain) comes out of a study of T-cell memory formation after mild COVID-19. Across the study: Largely donor-specific TCR clusters were found. Study-wide results and caveats: Mainly CM and EM harbored the contracting CD4+ clones; mainly EMRA harbored the CD8+ ones. That cross-reactive memory joined was suggested by some responding clones appearing in pre-infection memory. While clones contracting from day 15 to 85 were balanced between CD4 and CD8, later expanders leaned CD4+.

Comments on this clonotype: Its specificity is not known.

One entry per CDR3 protein results from TCRdb running MiXCR on the 5' RACE reads. The table lists 200,000 or so distinct CDR3 sequences, 15% to 20% of them singletons. CDR3 length equals 13 residues. V was clipped by 6 bases and J by 9 bases, with 15 bases between them. Sample: PBMCs or a T cell subset sorted from them (not recorded which). The origin of this receptor is an adult woman who had mild COVID-19 (a few samples of this study predate the infection). Cell type and time point are not known. The chain has TRBV12-3 or TRBV12-4 and TRBJ1-5; maybe TRBD1 (5 bases). This CDR3 reads CASRRDGKGPQHF. The CDR3 DNA is TGTGCCAGCAGACGGGACGGCAAAGGGCCCCAGCATTTT.